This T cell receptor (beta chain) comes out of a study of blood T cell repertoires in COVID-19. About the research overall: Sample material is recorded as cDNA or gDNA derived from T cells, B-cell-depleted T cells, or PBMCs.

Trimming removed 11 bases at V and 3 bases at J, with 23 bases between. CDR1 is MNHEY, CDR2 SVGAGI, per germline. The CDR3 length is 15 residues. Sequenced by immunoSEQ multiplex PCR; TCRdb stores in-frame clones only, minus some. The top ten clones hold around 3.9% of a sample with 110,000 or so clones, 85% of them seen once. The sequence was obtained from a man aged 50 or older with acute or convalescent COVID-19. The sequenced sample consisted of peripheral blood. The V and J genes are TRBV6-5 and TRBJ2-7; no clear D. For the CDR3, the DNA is TGTGCCTACTCGGCCTGGGCAGGCCATAGCTACGAGCAGTACTTC. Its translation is CAYSAWAGHSYEQYF.